The clone carrying this T cell receptor beta chain was detected a few times. Its specificity is unknown. The sample belongs to a study of beta chain features in type 1 diabetes. For the study at large: When patients were set against healthy donors, age, gender and cell yields were similar. Whole-study results and caveats: All four CD4+ subsets from Type 1 diabetes patients carried moderately but significantly shorter TCRB CDR3s. Lower insertion and higher deletion counts appeared at VDJ junctions in type 1 diabetes patients. Sequencing the cDNA could make cells with high TCR expression show up more than they should.

The entirety of the isolated RNA underwent reverse transcription, so expressed TCRB transcripts were sequenced. Produced via immunoSEQ multiplex PCR; TCRdb's table is partial and in-frame only. The sample has about 710,000 clones, about 14% seen once. The CDR3 loop spans 15 amino acids. V was pared by 2 bases and J by 7 bases, with 17 bases between. Germline assignment: CDR1 SGHTA and CDR2 FQGNSA. Sorted populations all exceeded 98% purity. The sequence came from a man in his late teens or twenties with type 1 diabetes. Sequencing input: naive CD4+ T cells from blood. The chain carries TRBV7-2 and TRBJ1-2; maybe TRBD1 (6 bases). The CDR3 DNA follows: TGTGCCAGCAGCTTACTGACAGGCGCCTCGGGTGGCTACACCTTC. Translation: CASSLLTGASGGYTF.